One T cell receptor (beta chain) is described in this entry. This entry comes from a study of tumor-infiltrating lymphocytes in primary liver carcinoma. Blood RNA came from unsorted whole blood; germline DNA was also extracted. The researchers produced TCR beta cDNA from around 500 ng total RNA with a constant-region primer. Three nested multiplex PCR rounds of slightly modified ARM-PCR generated TCR beta libraries. Rounds one and two of PCR, each of roughly 10 cycles, were primed with TRBV1-TRBV30 forward primers and a C-beta reverse primer. Each CDR3 protein is one row after TCRdb ran MiXCR on the multiplex PCR reads. The data show 320,000 or so distinct CDR3 sequences, roughly two thirds seen once. The germline gives CDR1 KGHDR, CDR2 SFDVKD. Trimming took 3 bases from V and 6 from J; bases not matched to a gene: 7. The CDR3 totals 16 residues.

Sequencing was carried out using peripheral blood. The sequence derives from a man in his forties or fifties with primary liver carcinoma and hepatitis B virus infection. This rearrangement joins TRBV24-1 to TRBJ2-2; 9 bases are a match to TRBD1. The CDR3 reads CATSDPGQGEPGELFF. CDR3 nucleotides: TGTGCCACCAGTGATCCGGGACAGGGAGAGCCCGGGGAGCTGTTTTTT.